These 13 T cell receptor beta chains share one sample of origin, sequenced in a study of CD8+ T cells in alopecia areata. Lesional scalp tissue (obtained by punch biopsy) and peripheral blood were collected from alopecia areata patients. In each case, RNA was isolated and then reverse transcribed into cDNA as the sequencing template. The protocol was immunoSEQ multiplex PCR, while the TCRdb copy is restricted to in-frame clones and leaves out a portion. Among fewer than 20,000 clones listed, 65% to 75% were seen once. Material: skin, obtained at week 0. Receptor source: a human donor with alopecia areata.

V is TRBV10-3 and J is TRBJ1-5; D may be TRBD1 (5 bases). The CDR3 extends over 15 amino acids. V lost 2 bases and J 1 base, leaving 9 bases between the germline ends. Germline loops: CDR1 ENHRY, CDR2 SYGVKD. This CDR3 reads CAISELQGSNQPQHF. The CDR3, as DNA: TGTGCCATCAGTGAGCTCCAGGGAAGCAATCAGCCCCAGCATTTT.

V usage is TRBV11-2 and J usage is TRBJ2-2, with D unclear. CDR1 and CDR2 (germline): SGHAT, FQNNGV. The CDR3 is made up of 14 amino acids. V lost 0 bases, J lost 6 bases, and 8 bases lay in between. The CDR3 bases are TGTGCCAGCAGCTTAGACCAAAGGGCCGGGGAGCTGTTTTTT. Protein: CASSLDQRAGELFF.

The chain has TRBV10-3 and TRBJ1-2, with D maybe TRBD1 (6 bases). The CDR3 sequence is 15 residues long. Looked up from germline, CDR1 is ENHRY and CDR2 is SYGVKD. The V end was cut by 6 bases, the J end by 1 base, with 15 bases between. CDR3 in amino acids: CAIRPGGQFNYGYTF. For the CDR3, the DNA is TGTGCCATCAGACCCGGGGGGCAGTTTAACTATGGCTACACCTTC.

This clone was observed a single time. CDR3 sequence reads: CASSRPGDGRNGYTF. For the CDR3, the DNA is TGTGCCAGCAGTCGGCCCGGGGACGGTAGAAATGGCTACACCTTC. V is TRBV28 and J is TRBJ1-2; maybe TRBD1 (5 bases). Trimming removed 5 bases at V and 6 bases at J, with 19 bases between. CDR1 and CDR2 from the germline V gene are MDHEN and SYDVKM. The length of the CDR3 is 15 residues.

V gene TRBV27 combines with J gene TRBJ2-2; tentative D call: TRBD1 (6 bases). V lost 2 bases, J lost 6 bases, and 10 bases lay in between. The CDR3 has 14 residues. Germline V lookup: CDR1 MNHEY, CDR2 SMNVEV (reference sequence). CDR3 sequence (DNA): TGTGCCAGCAGTTTAGTGGGGGCGTCCGGGGAGCTGTTTTTT. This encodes CASSLVGASGELFF.

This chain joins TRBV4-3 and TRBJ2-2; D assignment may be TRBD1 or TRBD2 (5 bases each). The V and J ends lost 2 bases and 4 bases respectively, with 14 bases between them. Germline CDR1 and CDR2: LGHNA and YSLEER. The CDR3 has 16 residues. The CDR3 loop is CASSQNRDPRTGELFF. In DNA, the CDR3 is TGCGCCAGCAGCCAAAACCGGGACCCTCGCACCGGGGAGCTGTTTTTT.

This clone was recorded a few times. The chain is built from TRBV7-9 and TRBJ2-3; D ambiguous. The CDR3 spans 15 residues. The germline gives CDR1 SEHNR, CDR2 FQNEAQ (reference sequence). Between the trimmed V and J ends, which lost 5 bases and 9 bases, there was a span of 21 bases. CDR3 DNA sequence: TGTGCCAGCAGCCGACACTCAGACTCAACGGACACGCAGTATTTT. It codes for CASSRHSDSTDTQYF.

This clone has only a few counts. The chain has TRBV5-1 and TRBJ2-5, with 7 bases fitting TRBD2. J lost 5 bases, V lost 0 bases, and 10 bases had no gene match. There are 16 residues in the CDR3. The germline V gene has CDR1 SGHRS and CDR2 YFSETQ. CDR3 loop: CASSLGGSGAVETQYF. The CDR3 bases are TGCGCCAGCAGCTTGGGGGGAAGCGGGGCCGTGGAGACCCAGTACTTC.

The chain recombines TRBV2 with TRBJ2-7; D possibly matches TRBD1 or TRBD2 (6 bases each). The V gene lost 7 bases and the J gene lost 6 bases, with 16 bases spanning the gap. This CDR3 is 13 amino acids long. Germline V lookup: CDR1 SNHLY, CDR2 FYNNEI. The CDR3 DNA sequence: TGTGCCAGCACTGACGGGGGCCGACCCGAGCAGTACTTC. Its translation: CASTDGGRPEQYF.

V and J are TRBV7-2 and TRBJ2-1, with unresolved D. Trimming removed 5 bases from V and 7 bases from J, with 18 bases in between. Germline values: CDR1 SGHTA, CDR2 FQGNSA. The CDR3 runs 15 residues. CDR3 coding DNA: TGTGCCAGCAGCCAGACCCGAGACCTGGGGAATGAGCAGTTCTTC. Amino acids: CASSQTRDLGNEQFF.

The CDR3 DNA follows: TGTGCCAGCAGCATACAGGGAGGGTTCACTGAAGCTTTCTTT. Translation: CASSIQGGFTEAFF. The rearrangement links TRBV5-6 to TRBJ1-1; D perhaps matches TRBD1 (6 bases). CDR1 SGHDT and CDR2 YYEEEE come from the germline V gene. This CDR3 region has 14 residues. Trimming took off 4 bases at V and 4 bases at J, with 14 bases between the two ends.

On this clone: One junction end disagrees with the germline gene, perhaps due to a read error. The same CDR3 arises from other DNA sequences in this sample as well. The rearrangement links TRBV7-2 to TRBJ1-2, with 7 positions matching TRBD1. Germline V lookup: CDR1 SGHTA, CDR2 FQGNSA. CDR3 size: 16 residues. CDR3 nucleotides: TGCGCCAGCAGCTTAGAGGGGGCACTTGGACCCTTTGGCTACACCTTC. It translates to CASSLEGALGPFGYTF.

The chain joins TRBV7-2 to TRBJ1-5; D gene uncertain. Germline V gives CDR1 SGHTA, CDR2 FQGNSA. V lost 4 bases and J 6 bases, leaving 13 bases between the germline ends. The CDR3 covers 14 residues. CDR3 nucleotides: TGTGCCAGCAGCTCGCCATTCCACGGTCAGCCCCAGCATTTT. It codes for CASSSPFHGQPQHF.